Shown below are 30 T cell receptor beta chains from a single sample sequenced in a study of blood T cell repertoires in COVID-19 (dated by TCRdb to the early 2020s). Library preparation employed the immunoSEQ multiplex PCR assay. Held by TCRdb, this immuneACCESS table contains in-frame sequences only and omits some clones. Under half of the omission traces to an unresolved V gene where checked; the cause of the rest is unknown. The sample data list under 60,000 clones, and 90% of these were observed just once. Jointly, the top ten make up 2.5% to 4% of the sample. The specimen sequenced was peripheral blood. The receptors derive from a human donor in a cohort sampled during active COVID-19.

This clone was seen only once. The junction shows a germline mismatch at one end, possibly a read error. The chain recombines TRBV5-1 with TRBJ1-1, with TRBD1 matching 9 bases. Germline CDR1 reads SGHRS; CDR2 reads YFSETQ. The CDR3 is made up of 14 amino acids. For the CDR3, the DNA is TGCGCCAGCAGGTTGGACAGGGGGAACACTGAAGCTTTCTTT. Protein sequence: CASRLDRGNTEAFF.

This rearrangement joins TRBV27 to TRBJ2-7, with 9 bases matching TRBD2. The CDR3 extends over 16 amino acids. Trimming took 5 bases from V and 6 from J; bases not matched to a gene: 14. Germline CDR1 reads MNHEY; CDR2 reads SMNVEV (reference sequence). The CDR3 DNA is TGTGCCAGCAGTCAAACAGCGACTAGCGGCTCCGGCGAGCAGTACTTC. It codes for CASSQTATSGSGEQYF.

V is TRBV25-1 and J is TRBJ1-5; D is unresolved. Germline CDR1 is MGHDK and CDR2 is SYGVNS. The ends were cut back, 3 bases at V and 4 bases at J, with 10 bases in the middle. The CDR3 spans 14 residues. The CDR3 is CASSDFGGNQPQHF. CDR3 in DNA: TGTGCCAGCAGTGATTTCGGAGGGAATCAGCCCCAGCATTTT.

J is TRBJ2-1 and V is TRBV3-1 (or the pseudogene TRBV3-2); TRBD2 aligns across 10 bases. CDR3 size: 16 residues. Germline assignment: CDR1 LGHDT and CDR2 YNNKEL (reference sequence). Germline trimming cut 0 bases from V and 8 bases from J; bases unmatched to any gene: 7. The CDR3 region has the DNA TGTGCCAGCAGCCAAGATCCGAGCGGGAGGGCCTATGAGCAGTTCTTC. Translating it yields CASSQDPSGRAYEQFF.

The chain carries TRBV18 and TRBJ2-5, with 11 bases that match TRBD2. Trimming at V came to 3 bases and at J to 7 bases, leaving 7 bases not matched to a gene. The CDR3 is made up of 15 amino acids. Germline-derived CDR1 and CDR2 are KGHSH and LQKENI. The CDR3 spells CASSPTSGSSVTQYF. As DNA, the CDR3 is TGTGCCAGCTCACCTACTAGCGGGAGTAGTGTGACCCAGTACTTC.

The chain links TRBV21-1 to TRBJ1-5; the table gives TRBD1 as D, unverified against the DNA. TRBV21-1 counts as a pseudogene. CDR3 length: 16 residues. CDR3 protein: CASSKAPGGAGQPQHF. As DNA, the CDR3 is TGTGCCAGCAGCAAAGCCCCAGGGGGCGCGGGTCAGCCCCAGCATTTT.

CDR3 nucleotide sequence: TGCGCCAGCAGTACTAGCGCCACGAACAATGAGCAGTTCTTC. It encodes CASSTSATNNEQFF. V and J are TRBV5-1 and TRBJ2-1, with 7 bases aligning to TRBD2. J lost 5 bases, V lost 5 bases, and 7 bases had no gene match. From germline, CDR1 is SGHRS and CDR2 YFSETQ. The CDR3 covers 14 residues. Based on the CDR3 plus reference TRBV5-1 and TRBJ2-1, the full variable domain is KAGVTQTPRYLIKTRGQQVTLSCSPISGHRSVSWYQQTPGQGLQFLFEYFSETQRNKGNFPGRFSGRQFSNSRSEMNVSTLELGDSALYLCASSTSATNNEQFFGPGTRLTVL.

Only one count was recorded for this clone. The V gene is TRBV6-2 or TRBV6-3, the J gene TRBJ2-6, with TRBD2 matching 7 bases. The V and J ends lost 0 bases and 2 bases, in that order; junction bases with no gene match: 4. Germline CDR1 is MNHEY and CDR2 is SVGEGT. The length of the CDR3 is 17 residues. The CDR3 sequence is CASSYSGREPGANVLTF. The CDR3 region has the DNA TGTGCCAGCAGTTACTCTGGGCGGGAGCCTGGGGCCAACGTCCTGACTTTC.

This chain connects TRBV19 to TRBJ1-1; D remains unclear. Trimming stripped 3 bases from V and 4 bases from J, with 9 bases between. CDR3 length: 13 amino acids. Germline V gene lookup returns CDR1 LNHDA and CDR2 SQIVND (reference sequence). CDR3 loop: CASSIGRSTEAFF. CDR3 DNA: TGTGCCAGTAGTATCGGAAGGAGCACTGAAGCTTTCTTT.

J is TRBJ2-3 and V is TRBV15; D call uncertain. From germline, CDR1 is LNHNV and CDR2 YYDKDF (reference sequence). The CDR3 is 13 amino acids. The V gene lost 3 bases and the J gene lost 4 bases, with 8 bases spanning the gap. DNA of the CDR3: TGTGCCACCAGCAGGACACCTGCAGATACGCAGTATTTT. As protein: CATSRTPADTQYF.

CDR3 residues: CSARLAAEQYF. The CDR3 coding sequence is TGCAGTGCTAGACTAGCGGCCGAGCAGTACTTC. The V call is TRBV20-1, the J call TRBJ2-7; 7 nucleotides match TRBD2. Unmatched junction bases numbered 1, after V lost 2 bases and J lost 6 bases. The length of the CDR3 is 11 residues. Germline assignment: CDR1 DFQATT and CDR2 SNEGSKA (reference sequence).

In nucleotides, the CDR3 is TGTGCCAGCAGGAGGACTAGCGGGAGGGATACGCAGTATTTT. Protein sequence: CASRRTSGRDTQYF. The chain joins TRBV6-5 to TRBJ2-3; the match to TRBD2 covers 14 bases. The CDR3 runs to 14 residues. Looked up from germline, CDR1 is MNHEY and CDR2 is SVGAGI. Trimming cost V 6 bases and J 6 bases; bases outside gene matches: 2.

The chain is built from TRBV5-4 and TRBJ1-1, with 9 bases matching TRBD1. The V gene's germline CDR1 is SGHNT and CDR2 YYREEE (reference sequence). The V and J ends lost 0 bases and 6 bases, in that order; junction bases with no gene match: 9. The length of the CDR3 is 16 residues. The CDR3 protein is CASSLVAMGQGPEAFF. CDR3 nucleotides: TGTGCCAGCAGCTTGGTAGCGATGGGACAGGGACCTGAAGCTTTCTTT.

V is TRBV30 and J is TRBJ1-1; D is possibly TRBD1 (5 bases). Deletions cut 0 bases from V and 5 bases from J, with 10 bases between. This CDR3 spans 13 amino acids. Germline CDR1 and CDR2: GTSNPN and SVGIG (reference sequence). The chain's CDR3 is CAWSVRGGTEAFF. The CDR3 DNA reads TGTGCCTGGAGTGTACGCGGGGGGACTGAAGCTTTCTTT.

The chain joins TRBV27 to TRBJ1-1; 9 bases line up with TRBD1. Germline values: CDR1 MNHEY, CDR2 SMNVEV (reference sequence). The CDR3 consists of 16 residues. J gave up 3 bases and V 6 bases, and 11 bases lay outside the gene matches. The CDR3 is CASRDYIRDRDTEAFF. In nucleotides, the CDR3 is TGTGCCAGCAGGGATTATATCCGGGACAGGGACACTGAAGCTTTCTTT.

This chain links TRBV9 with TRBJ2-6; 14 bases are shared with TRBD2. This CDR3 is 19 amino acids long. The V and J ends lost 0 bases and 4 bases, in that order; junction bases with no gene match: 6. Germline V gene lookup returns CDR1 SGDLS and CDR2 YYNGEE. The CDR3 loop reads CASSVEGLAGAVGANVLTF. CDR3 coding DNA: TGTGCCAGCAGCGTAGAGGGACTAGCGGGAGCTGTGGGGGCCAACGTCCTGACTTTC.

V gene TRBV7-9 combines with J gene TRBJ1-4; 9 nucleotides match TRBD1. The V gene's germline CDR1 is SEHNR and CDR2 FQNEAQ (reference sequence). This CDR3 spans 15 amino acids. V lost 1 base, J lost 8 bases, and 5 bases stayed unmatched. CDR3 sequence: CASSLDRGRNEKLFF. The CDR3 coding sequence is TGTGCCAGCAGCTTAGACAGGGGGCGAAACGAAAAACTGTTTTTT.

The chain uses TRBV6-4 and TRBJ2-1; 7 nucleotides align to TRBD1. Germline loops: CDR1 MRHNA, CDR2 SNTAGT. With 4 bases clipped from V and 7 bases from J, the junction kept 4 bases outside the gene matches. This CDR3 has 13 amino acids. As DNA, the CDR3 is TGTGCCAGCAGTGGACAGGGTGGGAATGAGCAGTTCTTC. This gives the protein CASSGQGGNEQFF.

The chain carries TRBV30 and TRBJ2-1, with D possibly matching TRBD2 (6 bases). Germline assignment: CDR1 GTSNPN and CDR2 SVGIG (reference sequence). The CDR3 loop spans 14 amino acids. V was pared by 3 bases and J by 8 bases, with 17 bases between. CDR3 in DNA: TGTGCCTGGAGCCGCTCTGCGGGGCCATATGAGCAGTTCTTC. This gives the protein CAWSRSAGPYEQFF.

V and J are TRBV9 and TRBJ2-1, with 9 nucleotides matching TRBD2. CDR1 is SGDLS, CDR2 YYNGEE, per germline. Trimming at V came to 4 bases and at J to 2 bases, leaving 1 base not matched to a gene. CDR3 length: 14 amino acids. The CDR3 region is CASSSSGTYNEQFF. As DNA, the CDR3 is TGTGCCAGCAGCTCTAGCGGGACCTACAATGAGCAGTTCTTC.

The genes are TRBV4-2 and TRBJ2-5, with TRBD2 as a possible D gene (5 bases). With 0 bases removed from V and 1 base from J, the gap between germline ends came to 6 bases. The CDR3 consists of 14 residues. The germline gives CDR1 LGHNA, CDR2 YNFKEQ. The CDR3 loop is CASSQDTSQETQYF. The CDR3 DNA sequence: TGTGCCAGCAGCCAAGATACTAGCCAAGAGACCCAGTACTTC.

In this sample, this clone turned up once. The CDR3 nucleotides are TGTGCCAGCACAATCCTCTCTGGGGCCAACGTCCTGACTTTC. Translation: CASTILSGANVLTF. V usage is TRBV7-9 and J usage is TRBJ2-6, with no clear D. CDR3 length: 14 amino acids. The germline gives CDR1 SEHNR, CDR2 FQNEAQ (reference sequence). Trimming stripped 7 bases from V and 0 bases from J, with 7 bases between. Together with reference TRBV7-9 and TRBJ2-6, the CDR3 gives the full variable domain: DTGVSQNPRHKITKRGQNVTFRCDPISEHNRLYWYRQTLGQGPEFLTYFQNEAQLEKSRLLSDRFSAERPKGSFSTLEIQRTEQGDSAMYLCASTILSGANVLTFGAGSRLTVL.

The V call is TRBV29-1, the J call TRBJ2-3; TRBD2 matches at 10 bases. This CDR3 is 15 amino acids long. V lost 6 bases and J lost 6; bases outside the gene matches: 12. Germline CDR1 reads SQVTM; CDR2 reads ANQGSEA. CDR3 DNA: TGCAGCGTATATAGCGGGAGGCGCCGAGGCGATACGCAGTATTTT. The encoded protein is CSVYSGRRRGDTQYF.

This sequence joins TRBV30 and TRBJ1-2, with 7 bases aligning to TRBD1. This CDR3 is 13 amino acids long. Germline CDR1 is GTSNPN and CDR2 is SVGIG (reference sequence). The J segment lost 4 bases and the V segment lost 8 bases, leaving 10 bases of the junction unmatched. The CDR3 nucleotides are TGTGCCGGGGATGGCAGGGGGATCTATGGCTACACCTTC. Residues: CAGDGRGIYGYTF.

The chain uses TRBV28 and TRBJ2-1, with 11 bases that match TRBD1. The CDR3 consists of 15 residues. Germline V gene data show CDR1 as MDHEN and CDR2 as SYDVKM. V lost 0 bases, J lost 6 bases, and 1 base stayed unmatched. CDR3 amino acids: CASSLWGTGGNEQFF. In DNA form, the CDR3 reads TGTGCCAGCAGTTTATGGGGGACAGGGGGCAATGAGCAGTTCTTC.

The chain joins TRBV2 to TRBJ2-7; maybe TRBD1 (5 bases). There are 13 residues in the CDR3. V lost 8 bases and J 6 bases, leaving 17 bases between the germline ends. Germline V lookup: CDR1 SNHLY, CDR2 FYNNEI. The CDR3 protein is CASLRTFLGEQYF. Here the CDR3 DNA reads TGTGCCAGCTTGAGGACATTCCTAGGCGAGCAGTACTTC.

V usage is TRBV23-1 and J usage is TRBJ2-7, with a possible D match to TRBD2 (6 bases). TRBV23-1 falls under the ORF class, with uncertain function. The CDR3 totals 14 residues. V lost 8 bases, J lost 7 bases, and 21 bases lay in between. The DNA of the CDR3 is TGCGCCAGCCCGACCCTGGGCGGGACCTCTGAGCAGTACTTC. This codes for CASPTLGGTSEQYF.

CDR3 sequence reads: CASSDPGRPSSYEQYF. CDR3 nucleotide sequence: TGTGCCAGCAGTGACCCGGGAAGGCCGAGCTCCTACGAGCAGTACTTC. This chain uses TRBV2 with TRBJ2-7; possible D gene TRBD2, 5 bases. Trimming took 3 bases from V and 0 from J, leaving 15 bases between them. Germline-derived CDR1 and CDR2 are SNHLY and FYNNEI. The CDR3 consists of 16 residues.

The chain's CDR3 is CARPGQKTSIGELFF. In DNA, the CDR3 is TGTGCCAGACCGGGACAGAAGACTAGTATCGGGGAGCTGTTTTTT. The chain uses TRBV24-1 and TRBJ2-2; D is possibly TRBD1 (7 bases). V shed 11 bases and J shed 7 bases, with 22 bases lying between them. Germline-derived CDR1 and CDR2 are KGHDR and SFDVKD. CDR3 length: 15 residues.

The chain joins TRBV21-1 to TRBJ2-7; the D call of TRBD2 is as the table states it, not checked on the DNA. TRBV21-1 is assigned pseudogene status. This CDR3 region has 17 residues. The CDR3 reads CASTKAPGGLSSYEQYF. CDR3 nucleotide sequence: TGTGCCAGCACCAAAGCACCCGGAGGACTGAGCTCCTACGAGCAGTACTTC.